This entry describes one T cell receptor (beta chain). Its antigen is not known. Those donating, healthy Caucasian individuals from Russia, were aged roughly 6 to 90. Deletions cut 5 bases from V and 5 bases from J, with 15 bases between. CDR1 and CDR2 (germline): MDHEN, SYDVKM. The CDR3 is 15 amino acids. The data derive from a study of blood T cells in healthy people across ages. Study-level results: Naive T cell percentage showed a strong correlation with the diversity of TCR beta. Changes in expanded clonotypes were possibly confounded, as the CMV status of donors was unknown.

With a J-beta primer mix and a sample-barcoded 5' primer, a second PCR ran about 7 to 12 cycles. TCRdb re-called the 5' RACE reads with MiXCR, one entry per CDR3 protein. Here the sample spans about 290,000 distinct CDR3 sequences, around 29% being singletons. Sample: blood. The chain couples TRBV28 to TRBJ2-2; D is perhaps TRBD2 (5 bases). This receptor was obtained from a woman aged 65 to 85 in good health. In DNA, the CDR3 is TGTGCCAGCAGTCCTTTTCCGGGAAAGACCGGGGAGCTGTTTTTT. Protein product: CASSPFPGKTGELFF.